Listed below are T cell receptor beta chains from one sample, sequenced in a study of beta chain features in type 1 diabetes. Method: immunoSEQ multiplex PCR; TCRdb's copy keeps in-frame clones and lacks some. The sample yields 300,000 to 400,000 clones, 9.3% seen once. Sequencing was done on a sample of central memory CD4+ T cells from blood. The source of these receptors is a man aged 25 to 40 with type 1 diabetes. CDR3s include the opening cysteine and the closing phenylalanine or tryptophan. The D gene is left open where the match is weak. Some rows have no size entry. The others give once, few or many, or a class for an expanded clone.

>17|.|.|TRBV7-8|TRBJ2-3
TGTGCCAGCAGCCTCGAAGGACCGGGGGCACGCACAGATACGCAGTATTTT
CASSLEGPGARTDTQYF
>12|.|.|TRBV6-6|TRBJ1-2
TGTGCCAGCTATAATGAACCCTATGGCTACACCTTC
CASYNEPYGYTF
>17|.|TRBD2|TRBV27|TRBJ2-1
TGTGCCAGCAGTTCCCTCGGACTAGCGGGGGGTCTCAATGAGCAGTTCTTC
CASSSLGLAGGLNEQFF
>18|few|TRBD1|TRBV15|TRBJ1-5
TGTGCCACCAGCAGCGGAGCAGGGGGCTATTCAAGCAATCAGCCCCAGCATTTT
CATSSGAGGYSSNQPQHF
>12|few|.|TRBV11-2|TRBJ1-5
TGTGCCAGCAGCTGGGGATTGCAGCCCCAGCATTTT
CASSWGLQPQHF
>14|.|.|TRBV5-1|TRBJ1-1
TGCGCCAGCAGCTTCGGACAGTCGAACACTGAAGCTTTCTTT
CASSFGQSNTEAFF
>17|few|.|TRBV19|TRBJ1-3
TGTGCCAGTAGTATACGACGTCCCCGTACATCTGGAAACACCATATATTTT
CASSIRRPRTSGNTIYF
>15|many|TRBD2|TRBV2|TRBJ2-1
TGTGCCAGCCGGACTAGCGGGGGGACCTACAATGAGCAGTTCTTC
CASRTSGGTYNEQFF
>15|many|TRBD1|TRBV19|TRBJ1-1
TGTGCCAGTAGCCGACAGGGATACATGAACACTGAAGCTTTCTTT
CASSRQGYMNTEAFF
>15|few|.|TRBV7-9|TRBJ1-6
TGTGCCAGCAGCTTCGCATCCGGGGGCGATTCACCCCTCCACTTT
CASSFASGGDSPLHF
>17|.|TRBD1|TRBV5-1|TRBJ1-1
TGCGCCAGCAGCTTGGGAGACAGGGGGCTACCGAACACTGAAGCTTTCTTT
CASSLGDRGLPNTEAFF
>14|few|.|TRBV2|TRBJ1-6
TGTGCCAGCAGTGACCAGGGAAATAATTCACCCCTCCACTTT
CASSDQGNNSPLHF
>12|.|.|TRBV29-1|TRBJ1-2
TGCAGCGTTGAGGGGCAAGACTATGGCTACACCTTC
CSVEGQDYGYTF
>15|once|.|TRBV7-2|TRBJ2-7
TGTGCCAGCAGTATCGGGGGACCCTATTCCTACGAGCAGTACTTC
CASSIGGPYSYEQYF
>15|.|.|TRBV23-1|TRBJ1-6
TGCGCCAGCAAGTACAACGGATGCTATAATTCACCCCTCCACTTT
CASKYNGCYNSPLHF
>15|few|.|TRBV6-1|TRBJ2-2
TGTGCCAGCAGTGAACAGGGAGCTCAGGCCGGGGAGCTGTTTTTT
CASSEQGAQAGELFF
>14|few|.|TRBV21-1|TRBJ2-1
TGTGCCAGCAGCACGGCTACCTCCTACAATGAGCAGTTCTTC
CASSTATSYNEQFF
>14|many|.|TRBV5-1|TRBJ1-5
TGCGCCAGCAGCTGGGCAGGGCTGGAGGAGCCCCAGCATTTT
CASSWAGLEEPQHF
>16|.|.|TRBV5-1|TRBJ1-5
TGCGCCAGCAGCTTGGCCCCGGGGGCAGTTGGTCAGCCCCAGCATTTT
CASSLAPGAVGQPQHF
>15|.|.|TRBV30|TRBJ1-4
TGTGCCTGGACAGGGTCATTCGCAACTAATGAAAAACTGTTTTTT
CAWTGSFATNEKLFF
>14|.|.|TRBV23-1|TRBJ1-1
TGCGCCAGCAGTCAATCGGTGGGAAGACCTGAAGCTTTCTTT
CASSQSVGRPEAFF
>14|.|TRBD1|TRBV7-6|TRBJ1-4
TGTGCCAGCAGCTTAGGGCAGGGGGGTGAAAAACTGTTTTTT
CASSLGQGGEKLFF
>17|.|TRBD2|TRBV7-2|TRBJ2-5
TGTGCCAGCAGCTTAGCTCCTAGCGGGGGGGCTCTAGAGACCCAGTACTTC
CASSLAPSGGALETQYF
>15|few|.|TRBV11-2|TRBJ2-3
TGTGCCAGCAGCCCCGGTCCGTATGACACAGATACGCAGTATTTT
CASSPGPYDTDTQYF
>13|once|TRBD1|TRBV7-2|TRBJ2-7
TGTGCCAGCAGTCGACAGGGGTCCTACGAGCAGTACTTC
CASSRQGSYEQYF
>15|.|.|TRBV27|TRBJ1-1
TGTGCCAGCAGTCCCCTGGGGACGGGGAACACTGAAGCTTTCTTT
CASSPLGTGNTEAFF
>13|.|.|TRBV11-2|TRBJ2-5
TGTGCCAGCAGCTTAGGCCCCCAAGAGACCCAGTACTTC
CASSLGPQETQYF
>15|few|.|TRBV18|TRBJ1-3
TGTGCCAGCTCACCGGCGGGAAGCTCTGGAAACACCATATATTTT
CASSPAGSSGNTIYF
>14|few|.|TRBV14|TRBJ1-2
TGTGCCAGCAGCCAACTAGGGGGAAGCTATGGCTACACCTTC
CASSQLGGSYGYTF
>15|few|TRBD1|TRBV9|TRBJ2-1
TGTGCCAGCAGCGCCTCGACAGGGGACGACAATGAGCAGTTCTTC
CASSASTGDDNEQFF
>15|.|TRBD1|TRBV4-3|TRBJ2-1
TGCGCCAGCAGCCAAGAGGGGTCAGGGGGCGGTGAGCAGTTCTTC
CASSQEGSGGGEQFF